The clone carrying this T cell receptor beta chain was detected a few times. Per the germline V gene, CDR1 is SGHRS and CDR2 is YFSETQ. There are 16 residues in the CDR3. Unmatched junction bases numbered 5, after V lost 4 bases and J lost 0 bases. The PCR ran on 60 Vbeta and 13 Jbeta primers. Measured with immunoSEQ multiplex PCR; TCRdb has only the in-frame clones, and not every one. The table has around 78,000 clones, roughly 83% seen once. These data come from a study of cytomegalovirus exposure and HLA in healthy donors. This chain connects TRBV5-1 to TRBJ2-2; 8 nucleotides agree with TRBD2. The origin of this receptor is a woman between 45 and 60 years old in good health and CMV-seronegative. Sequences were obtained from PBMCs. In DNA, the CDR3 is TGCGCCAGCAGCATGAGGACTAGCACGAACACCGGGGAGCTGTTTTTT. Translated: CASSMRTSTNTGELFF.